By proportion, the clone carrying this T cell receptor (beta chain) is medium-sized (0.01 to 0.1%). These data come from a study of graft-versus-host responses after intestinal transplantation. Measured with immunoSEQ multiplex PCR; TCRdb has only the in-frame clones, and not every one. The repertoire holds over 3,500 clones, with roughly 41% as singletons. Irradiated, violet-dye-labeled stimulators (roughly 200,000) were plated alongside roughly 200,000 CFSE-labeled responders. This CDR3 region has 13 residues. Looked up from germline, CDR1 is WSHSY and CDR2 is SAAADI. The ends were cut back, 8 bases at V and 0 bases at J, with 11 bases in the middle.

The sequences come from alloreactive CD8+ T cells from a mixed lymphocyte reaction culture, collected before transplantation. Sample subset: CFSE-low proliferating T cells sorted from approximately 6-day pre-transplant mixed lymphocyte reaction (GvH or HvG direction). V gene TRBV10-2 combines with J gene TRBJ2-7; TRBD2 might be the D (6 bases). The receptor's source is a human patient who was an organ donor for intestinal transplantation. The CDR3 reads CASSPGSSYEQYF. CDR3 in DNA: TGCGCCAGCTCCCCCGGGAGCTCCTACGAGCAGTACTTC.